These 10 T cell receptor beta chains were all obtained from the same sample, sequenced in a study of CD8+CD57+ T cells in acquired aplastic anemia. Both TCR beta VDJ combination and CDR3 sequence profiling were carried out. Genomic DNA was the template for this profiling. Each CDR3 protein is one row after TCRdb ran MiXCR on the reads. The table lists under 40,000 distinct CDR3 sequences, 76% of them singletons. The sequenced sample was sorted CD4+, CD8+, or CD8+CD57+ T cells (not recorded which) from PBMCs. The receptors come from a human donor in good health, serving as a control.

On this clonotype itself: One junction end does not reproduce the germline sequence, and a read error may be involved. The V and J genes are TRBV27 and TRBJ2-3; D is unclear. The germline V gene has CDR1 MNHEY and CDR2 SMNVEV (reference sequence). The CDR3 sequence is 13 residues long. This CDR3 is CASSPGSTDTQCF. The CDR3 DNA reads TGTGCCAGCTCTCCAGGCAGCACAGATACGCAGTGTTTT.

This clonotype was seen only a few times. This sequence joins TRBV19 and TRBJ1-5; perhaps TRBD1 as D (6 bases). Trimming removed 6 bases at V and 3 bases at J, with 9 bases between. The length of the CDR3 is 13 residues. From germline, CDR1 is LNHDA and CDR2 SQIVND (reference sequence). CDR3: CASSGQLNQPQHF. DNA of the CDR3: TGTGCCAGTAGCGGACAGCTCAATCAGCCCCAGCATTTT.

This chain uses TRBV14 with TRBJ2-7, with D possibly matching TRBD2 (5 bases). Germline CDR1 SGHDN, CDR2 FVKESK. Trimming took 4 bases from V and 4 from J, leaving 5 bases between them. This CDR3 is built from 11 residues. In DNA form, the CDR3 reads TGTGCCAGCAGCCGCGGGTACGAGCAGTACTTC. Its protein is CASSRGYEQYF.

The rearrangement joins TRBV29-1 to TRBJ2-1, with TRBD2 matching over 16 bases. Germline V gives CDR1 SQVTM, CDR2 ANQGSEA. The CDR3 is 16 residues long. J was trimmed by 9 bases and V by 8 bases; bases with no gene match: 13. The CDR3 sequence: CSYLGGTSGGAGEQFF. The CDR3 DNA sequence: TGCAGCTATCTGGGGGGGACTAGCGGGGGGGCAGGTGAGCAGTTCTTC.

This rearrangement joins TRBV29-1 to TRBJ1-1; perhaps TRBD1 as D (5 bases). CDR3 size: 14 residues. The V gene lost 3 bases and the J gene lost 5 bases, with 16 bases spanning the gap. CDR1 and CDR2 from the germline V gene are SQVTM and ANQGSEA. The CDR3 here is CSVERLGLGTEAFF. The CDR3 bases are TGCAGCGTTGAGAGATTGGGGCTGGGAACTGAAGCTTTCTTT. Full variable domain (rest looked up from reference TRBV29-1 and TRBJ1-1): SAVISQKPSRDICQRGTSLTIQCQVDSQVTMMFWYRQQPGQSLTLIATANQGSEATYESGFVIDKFPISRPNLTFSTLTVSNMSPEDSSIYLCSVERLGLGTEAFFGQGTRLTVV.

The chain carries TRBV7-6 and TRBJ2-7; D could derive from TRBD1 or TRBD2 (5 bases each). The V gene's germline CDR1 is SGHVS and CDR2 FNYEAQ. The CDR3 length is 15 residues. Trimming took 0 bases from V and 2 from J, leaving 11 bases between them. CDR3 region: CASSLARGFTYEQYF. The CDR3 DNA reads TGTGCCAGCAGCTTAGCCCGGGGCTTTACCTACGAGCAGTACTTC.

V and J are TRBV15 and TRBJ1-2, with TRBD1 matching over 8 bases. Looked up from germline, CDR1 is LNHNV and CDR2 is YYDKDF (reference sequence). The CDR3 consists of 14 residues. Trimming cost V 0 bases and J 7 bases; bases outside gene matches: 4. CDR3 in DNA: TGTGCCACCAGCAGAGACGGACAGGGAGGTGGCTACACCTTC. This gives the protein CATSRDGQGGGYTF.

This clonotype was seen just once. The chain carries TRBV20-1 and TRBJ2-3; 10 bases are shared with TRBD1. Germline V gene lookup returns CDR1 DFQATT and CDR2 SNEGSKA (reference sequence). The V gene end was trimmed by 7 bases and the J gene end by 6 bases; junction bases not matched to a gene: 13. CDR3 length equals 15 residues. DNA of the CDR3: TGCAGTGTCATGAGACAGGGGGCGTTTACGGATACGCAGTATTTT. Its protein product is CSVMRQGAFTDTQYF.

The gene calls are TRBV29-1 and TRBJ2-7; D gene ambiguous. Germline-derived CDR1 and CDR2 are SQVTM and ANQGSEA. CDR3 size: 12 residues. V lost 2 bases and J 6 bases, leaving 11 bases between the germline ends. CDR3 sequence (DNA): TGCAGCGTTGAAACCGACTGGGGCGAGCAGTACTTC. Protein: CSVETDWGEQYF.

The chain carries TRBV25-1 and TRBJ1-1; perhaps TRBD1 as D (6 bases). The V gene's germline CDR1 is MGHDK and CDR2 SYGVNS. The CDR3 consists of 13 residues. V lost 7 bases, J lost 5 bases, and 14 bases lay in between. CDR3 in amino acids: CASTPRGRTEAFF. DNA for the CDR3: TGTGCCAGCACCCCCAGGGGACGGACTGAAGCTTTCTTT.